What follows are 30 T cell receptor beta chains derived from one specimen sequenced in a study of blood T cell repertoires in COVID-19 (dated by TCRdb to 2018 to 2021). The library relied on the immunoSEQ multiplex PCR assay. The clones in this table, taken by TCRdb from immuneACCESS, are in-frame only. Not every clone is retained; where verified, under half of the shortfall comes from an unresolved V gene, and the cause of the rest is unknown. The sample table records about 130,000 clones; roughly 83% of these occur just once. About 3% of the sample comes from the top ten. Material: peripheral blood. The receptors shown here come from a woman of 80 years or more with acute or convalescent COVID-19.

The V and J genes are TRBV6-2 or TRBV6-3 and TRBJ2-7, with a possible D match to TRBD1 (6 bases). The CDR3 is made up of 13 amino acids. The germline V gene encodes CDR1 MNHEY and CDR2 SVGEGT. Trimming left V 5 bases short and J 0 bases short, with 8 bases between. This chain's CDR3 is CASSRDNSYEQYF. CDR3 DNA: TGTGCCAGCAGTCGGGACAACTCCTACGAGCAGTACTTC.

The chain joins TRBV7-2 to TRBJ1-2; D is perhaps TRBD1 (6 bases). Germline CDR1 is SGHTA and CDR2 is FQGNSA. V was clipped by 5 bases and J by 1 base, with 14 bases between them. This CDR3 spans 15 amino acids. CDR3 sequence reads: CASSSGQPGNYGYTF. The CDR3 nucleotides are TGTGCCAGCAGCAGCGGACAGCCCGGTAACTATGGCTACACCTTC.

The genes are TRBV9 and TRBJ2-6; no firm D call. This CDR3 is 17 amino acids long. With 1 base removed from V and 4 bases from J, the gap between germline ends came to 15 bases. Germline CDR1 and CDR2: SGDLS and YYNGEE. CDR3 sequence: CASSVNQAAPGANVLTF. In DNA, the CDR3 is TGTGCCAGCAGCGTAAATCAGGCTGCGCCGGGGGCCAACGTCCTGACTTTC.

The CDR3 is CASSTTGAGNTIYF. The CDR3 coding sequence is TGTGCCAGCAGCACAACAGGGGCTGGAAACACCATATATTTT. The chain employs TRBV3-1 (or the pseudogene TRBV3-2) and TRBJ1-3; TRBD1 matches at 7 bases. CDR1 is LGHDT and CDR2 is YNNKEL in the germline V gene (reference sequence). Losses at the gene ends were 5 bases for V and 2 bases for J; bases not matched to a gene: 3. The CDR3 contains 14 residues.

The chain combines TRBV7-9 with TRBJ1-2, with D possibly TRBD1 on 5 matching bases. V lost 0 bases and J lost 3, with 11 bases in between. The CDR3 length is 15 residues. Germline V gives CDR1 SEHNR, CDR2 FQNEAQ (reference sequence). The CDR3 reads CASSLAAGRDYGYTF. The CDR3 nucleotides are TGTGCCAGCAGCTTAGCTGCAGGGAGGGACTATGGCTACACCTTC.

The rearrangement joins TRBV12-3 or TRBV12-4 to TRBJ2-1; no firm D call. Deletions cut 6 bases from V and 8 bases from J, with 5 bases between. The CDR3 loop spans 10 amino acids. The CDR3 nucleotides read TGTGCCAGCAGCTTCCATGAGCAGTTCTTC. Translating it yields CASSFHEQFF.

The chain joins TRBV2 to TRBJ1-1; D remains unclear. Germline CDR1 SNHLY, CDR2 FYNNEI. The CDR3 runs to 12 residues. Trimming cost V 7 bases and J 7 bases, with 13 bases left between them. CDR3 protein: CASTRHTSEAFF. In nucleotides, the CDR3 is TGTGCCAGCACCCGACACACTAGTGAAGCTTTCTTT. The variable domain in full, with the rest retrieved from reference TRBV2 and TRBJ1-1, is EPEVTQTPSHQVTQMGQEVILRCVPISNHLYFYWYRQILGQKVEFLVSFYNNEISEKSEIFDDQFSVERPDGSNFTLKIRSTKLEDSAMYFCASTRHTSEAFFGQGTRLTVV.

V is TRBV5-8 and J is TRBJ1-4, with a weak D call TRBD1 (5 bases). The CDR3 length is 14 residues. In germline, CDR1 is SGHTS, CDR2 YDEGEE. V was pared by 0 bases and J by 5 bases, with 8 bases between. Here the CDR3 reads CASSLGQRNEKLFF. CDR3 bases: TGTGCCAGCAGCTTGGGACAGAGGAATGAAAAACTGTTTTTT. Complete variable domain (other parts from reference TRBV5-8 and TRBJ1-4): EAGVTQSPTHLIKTRGQQATLRCSPISGHTSVYWYQQALGLGLQFLLWYDEGEERNRGNFPPRFSGRQFPNYSSELNVNALELEDSALYLCASSLGQRNEKLFFGSGTQLSVL.

The chain is built from TRBV5-1 and TRBJ2-1, with 8 nucleotides matching TRBD1. The CDR3 runs to 14 residues. Germline values: CDR1 SGHRS, CDR2 YFSETQ. Trimming cost V 8 bases and J 1 base; bases outside gene matches: 5. This chain's CDR3 is CASTTGDSYNEQFF. The CDR3 bases are TGCGCCAGTACGACAGGGGATTCCTACAATGAGCAGTTCTTC.

This clone was recorded only once. The chain joins TRBV5-1 to TRBJ1-1; 9 bases are shared with TRBD1. Germline CDR1 is SGHRS and CDR2 is YFSETQ. The CDR3 extends over 14 amino acids. V trimming: 4 bases; J trimming: 5 bases; junction bases outside the gene matches: 6. For the CDR3, the DNA is TGCGCCAGCAGCGAGGGACAGGGTTGGACTGAAGCTTTCTTT. Protein product: CASSEGQGWTEAFF.

V is TRBV5-6 and J is TRBJ2-1, with TRBD1 identical over 9 bases. CDR1 and CDR2 from the germline V gene are SGHDT and YYEEEE. V was pared by 4 bases and J by 6 bases, with 8 bases of the junction left unmatched. This CDR3 is 15 amino acids long. In DNA form, the CDR3 reads TGTGCCAGCAGCCTTACAGGGGGCTGGGGCAATGAGCAGTTCTTC. As protein: CASSLTGGWGNEQFF.

The chain is built from TRBV5-1 and TRBJ2-3; the match to TRBD2 covers 8 bases. The ends lost 4 bases at V and 1 base at J; junction bases unmatched: 5. The CDR3 covers 15 residues. CDR1 and CDR2 (germline): SGHRS, YFSETQ. The CDR3 reads CASSRGLGRTDTQYF. The CDR3 nucleotides read TGCGCCAGCAGCCGGGGACTAGGTCGCACAGATACGCAGTATTTT.

V is TRBV6-5 and J is TRBJ2-5, with TRBD2 as a possible D gene (5 bases). CDR3 length equals 15 residues. Trimming shortened V by 6 bases and J by 5 bases, and 19 bases separated the two germline ends. The germline V gene encodes CDR1 MNHEY and CDR2 SVGAGI. The CDR3 here is CASSRTTGSGETQYF. The CDR3 bases are TGTGCCAGCAGCCGGACGACGGGATCGGGGGAGACCCAGTACTTC.

This chain uses TRBV5-1 with TRBJ2-7, with D perhaps TRBD1 (6 bases). Germline values: CDR1 SGHRS, CDR2 YFSETQ. The CDR3 sequence is 14 residues long. Trimming shortened V by 0 bases and J by 2 bases, and 9 bases separated the two germline ends. The CDR3 DNA reads TGCGCCAGCAGCTTGGAGGGGGATCCCTACGAGCAGTACTTC. This codes for CASSLEGDPYEQYF.

The genes are TRBV7-2 and TRBJ1-1, with D possibly matching TRBD1 (5 bases). This CDR3 region has 16 residues. The germline V and J ends were trimmed by 1 base and 10 bases, with 22 bases remaining between them. In germline, CDR1 is SGHTA, CDR2 FQGNSA. DNA for the CDR3: TGTGCCAGCAGCTTAGGGGCAGGGTTTTCAGGTCTAGGAGCTTTCTTT. Translating it yields CASSLGAGFSGLGAFF.

The gene calls are TRBV11-2 and TRBJ2-3, with 10 bases aligning to TRBD2. Losses at the gene ends were 5 bases for V and 1 base for J; bases not matched to a gene: 3. CDR1 is SGHAT, CDR2 FQNNGV, per germline. This CDR3 contains 15 residues. For the CDR3, the DNA is TGTGCCAGCAGCGCAACTAGCGGGGGCACAGATACGCAGTATTTT. Translating it yields CASSATSGGTDTQYF.

J is TRBJ1-1 and V is TRBV29-1; maybe TRBD1 (6 bases). Germline CDR1 and CDR2: SQVTM and ANQGSEA. The V end was cut by 7 bases, the J end by 1 base, with 13 bases between. The CDR3 runs to 13 residues. The CDR3 is CSGLTGTNTEAFF. For the CDR3, the DNA is TGCAGCGGCTTGACAGGTACGAACACTGAAGCTTTCTTT. Looking up the rest from reference TRBV29-1 and TRBJ1-1 gives the full variable domain: SAVISQKPSRDICQRGTSLTIQCQVDSQVTMMFWYRQQPGQSLTLIATANQGSEATYESGFVIDKFPISRPNLTFSTLTVSNMSPEDSSIYLCSGLTGTNTEAFFGQGTRLTVV.

CDR3 nucleotides: TGCGCCAGCAGCTTGGGGGGACAGGGCTCCAACTTTAACTATGGCTACACCTTC. Translated, it gives CASSLGGQGSNFNYGYTF. The rearrangement links TRBV5-1 to TRBJ1-2, with 9 bases fitting TRBD1. With V trimmed by 0 bases and J by 1 base, 10 bases remained unmatched. The V gene's germline CDR1 is SGHRS and CDR2 YFSETQ. This CDR3 has 18 amino acids.

J is TRBJ2-1 and V is TRBV3-1 (or the pseudogene TRBV3-2), with D uncertain. V was clipped by 4 bases and J by 4 bases, with 14 bases between them. This CDR3 has 15 residues. Germline assignment: CDR1 LGHDT and CDR2 YNNKEL (reference sequence). CDR3 nucleotide sequence: TGTGCCAGCAGCCGTCTAGTTCGCTTATACAATGAGCAGTTCTTC. Protein: CASSRLVRLYNEQFF.

This clone was found a few times. The V gene is TRBV20-1, the J gene TRBJ1-4, with a possible D match to TRBD1 (5 bases). The CDR3 has 11 residues. Trimming took 6 bases from V and 5 from J, leaving 7 bases between them. Germline V gene lookup returns CDR1 DFQATT and CDR2 SNEGSKA (reference sequence). CDR3 nucleotides: TGCAGTGCCGACAGCAATGAAAAACTGTTTTTT. Protein sequence: CSADSNEKLFF.

J is TRBJ1-1 and V is TRBV3-1 (or the pseudogene TRBV3-2), with D unresolved. Germline V CDR1 and CDR2: LGHDT, YNNKEL (reference sequence). This CDR3 is 13 amino acids long. V dropped 1 base and J dropped 8 bases, with 11 bases sitting between them. DNA of the CDR3: TGTGCCAGCAGCCAAGTTCAGACGGGAGAAGCTTTCTTT. Translation: CASSQVQTGEAFF.

This clone was found a few times. The chain employs TRBV30 and TRBJ1-2; D gene unclear. This CDR3 has 14 residues. The V gene's germline CDR1 is GTSNPN and CDR2 SVGIG (reference sequence). Deletions cut 0 bases from V and 2 bases from J, with 10 bases between. In nucleotides, the CDR3 is TGTGCCTGGAGTGTTTTCGGGTTAAACTATGGCTACACCTTC. Translating gives CAWSVFGLNYGYTF.

The rearrangement links TRBV7-9 to TRBJ1-4; 8 bases line up with TRBD1. CDR1 is SEHNR, CDR2 FQNEAQ, per germline (reference sequence). The CDR3 is made up of 18 amino acids. The J segment lost 6 bases and the V segment lost 2 bases, leaving 14 bases of the junction unmatched. Written as DNA, the CDR3 is TGTGCCAGCAGCTTACCCCAGGGGGCGCGCCGGCTTGATGAAAAACTGTTTTTT. The encoded protein is CASSLPQGARRLDEKLFF.

The chain couples TRBV7-3 to TRBJ1-1, with 8 bases that match TRBD1. CDR1 is SGHTA, CDR2 FQGTGA, per germline. This CDR3 region has 17 residues. The V and J ends lost 1 base and 3 bases, in that order; junction bases with no gene match: 10. CDR3 nucleotide sequence: TGTGCCAGCAGCTTAATTGGGCCATTGACAGGGGACACTGAAGCTTTCTTT. Its protein product is CASSLIGPLTGDTEAFF.

The chain recombines TRBV9 with TRBJ2-2; 8 nucleotides align to TRBD2. J gave up 6 bases and V 0 bases, and 7 bases lay outside the gene matches. Germline-derived CDR1 and CDR2 are SGDLS and YYNGEE. This CDR3 comprises 16 residues. In DNA form, the CDR3 reads TGTGCCAGCAGCGTAGCGGGAGGGGTCCGCGCCGGGGAGCTGTTTTTT. Translating it yields CASSVAGGVRAGELFF.

V gene TRBV12-3 or TRBV12-4 combines with J gene TRBJ1-1; no firm D call. The CDR3 has 12 amino acids. The V and J ends lost 5 bases and 4 bases respectively, with 8 bases between them. CDR3 nucleotides: TGTGCCAGCAGTCTGTCTAGCACTGAAGCTTTCTTT. Amino acid sequence: CASSLSSTEAFF.

The V gene is TRBV29-1, the J gene TRBJ2-7; D might be TRBD2 (6 bases). Trimming cost V 7 bases and J 2 bases, with 12 bases left between them. CDR3 length: 12 residues. CDR1 is SQVTM and CDR2 is ANQGSEA in the germline V gene. The CDR3 sequence: CSGKEGPYEQYF. CDR3 DNA: TGCAGCGGAAAGGAGGGACCCTACGAGCAGTACTTC.

The rearrangement links TRBV5-4 to TRBJ2-1, with 8 nucleotides matching TRBD2. J was trimmed by 12 bases and V by 3 bases; bases with no gene match: 11. Germline V gives CDR1 SGHNT, CDR2 YYREEE (reference sequence). The CDR3 extends over 14 amino acids. CDR3 region: CASSSRVAGLGQFF. CDR3 coding DNA: TGTGCCAGCAGCTCCAGGGTAGCGGGGTTGGGGCAGTTCTTC. Combining the CDR3 with reference TRBV5-4 and TRBJ2-1 gives the whole variable domain ETGVTQSPTHLIKTRGQQVTLRCSSQSGHNTVSWYQQALGQGPQFIFQYYREEENGRGNFPPRFSGLQFPNYSSELNVNALELDDSALYLCASSSRVAGLGQFFGPGTRLTVL.

The V call is TRBV6-6, the J call TRBJ2-7; D is perhaps TRBD2 (6 bases). Trimming shortened V by 8 bases and J by 2 bases, and 19 bases separated the two germline ends. The CDR3 contains 15 residues. Germline lookup yields CDR1 MNHNY and CDR2 SVGAGI (reference sequence). CDR3 coding DNA: TGTGCCAGCTCCCGTCCATCGGAGGGTACCTACGAGCAGTACTTC. This translates into CASSRPSEGTYEQYF.

V gene TRBV5-1 combines with J gene TRBJ1-4, with 11 bases lining up with TRBD1. The CDR3 contains 16 residues. Germline assignment: CDR1 SGHRS and CDR2 YFSETQ. V gave up 4 bases and J gave up 3 bases; unmatched junction bases: 5. For the CDR3, the DNA is TGCGCCAGCAGCACCGGACAGGGGGCGGCTAATGAAAAACTGTTTTTT. This sequence encodes CASSTGQGAANEKLFF.